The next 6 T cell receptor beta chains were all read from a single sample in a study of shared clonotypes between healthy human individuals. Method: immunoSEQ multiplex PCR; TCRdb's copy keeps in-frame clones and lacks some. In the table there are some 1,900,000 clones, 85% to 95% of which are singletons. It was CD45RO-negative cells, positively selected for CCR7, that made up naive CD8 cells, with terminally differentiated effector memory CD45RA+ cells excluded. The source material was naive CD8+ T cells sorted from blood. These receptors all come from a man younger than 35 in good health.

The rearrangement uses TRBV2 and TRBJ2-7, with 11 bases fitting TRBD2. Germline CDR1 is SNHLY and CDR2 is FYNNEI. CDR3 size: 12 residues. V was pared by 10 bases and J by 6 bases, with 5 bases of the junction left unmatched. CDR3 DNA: TGTGCCACCCTAGCGGGAGGTAGCGAGCAGTACTTC. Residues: CATLAGGSEQYF.

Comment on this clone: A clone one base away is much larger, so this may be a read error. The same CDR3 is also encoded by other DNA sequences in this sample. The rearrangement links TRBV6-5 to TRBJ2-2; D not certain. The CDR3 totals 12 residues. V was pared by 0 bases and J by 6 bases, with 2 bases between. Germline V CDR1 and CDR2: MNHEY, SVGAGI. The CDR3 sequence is CASSYSPGELFF. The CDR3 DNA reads TGTGCCAGCAGTTACTCGCCCGGGGAGCTGTTTTTT.

This CDR3 reads CASSPESGPYEQYF. The CDR3 DNA sequence: TGTGCCAGCAGTCCCGAATCTGGCCCCTACGAGCAGTACTTC. This rearrangement joins TRBV6-6 to TRBJ2-7, with D unclear. CDR3 size: 14 residues. Germline-derived CDR1 and CDR2 are MNHNY and SVGAGI (reference sequence). V gave up 5 bases and J gave up 2 bases, with 13 bases separating them.

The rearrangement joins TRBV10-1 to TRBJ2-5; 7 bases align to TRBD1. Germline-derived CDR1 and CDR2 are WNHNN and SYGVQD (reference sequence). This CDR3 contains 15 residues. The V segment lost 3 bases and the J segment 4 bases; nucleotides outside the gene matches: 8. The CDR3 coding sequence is TGCGCCAGCAGTGACCGGACAGGTGGGCCAGAGACCCAGTACTTC. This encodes CASSDRTGGPETQYF.

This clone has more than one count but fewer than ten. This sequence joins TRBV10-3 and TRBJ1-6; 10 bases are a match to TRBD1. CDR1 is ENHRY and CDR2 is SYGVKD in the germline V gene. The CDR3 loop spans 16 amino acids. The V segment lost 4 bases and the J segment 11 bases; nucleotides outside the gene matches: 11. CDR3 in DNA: TGTGCCATCAGTGGGACACCCGGGACAGGGGACGCACCCCTCCACTTT. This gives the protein CAISGTPGTGDAPLHF.

The CDR3, as DNA: TGTGCCAGCAGCTTATGGACTAGCGGACAAGAGACCCAGTACTTC. It is translated as CASSLWTSGQETQYF. The chain has TRBV5-6 and TRBJ2-5, with TRBD2 matching over 10 bases. The CDR3 runs 15 residues. The J segment lost 2 bases and the V segment lost 2 bases, leaving 3 bases of the junction unmatched. The germline V gene encodes CDR1 SGHDT and CDR2 YYEEEE.